This is a list of T cell receptor beta chains from one sample in a study of tumor and adjacent non-tumor tissue in lung cancer. TCRdb reprocessed the multiplex PCR reads via MiXCR and lists one record per CDR3 protein. Of 55,000 to 65,000 distinct CDR3 sequences listed, roughly 60% are singletons. Sequenced material: distant non-tumor lung tissue. The receptors shown here come from a man aged 65 to 85 with non-small cell lung cancer. Each CDR3 is given with its conserved first and last residue. The D gene is left open where the match is weak. Only part of the rows carry a size: once, few, many, or a class if the clone is expanded.

D gene,J gene,clone size,V gene,CDR3 DNA,CDR3 protein
-,TRBJ2-2,few,TRBV5-1,TGCGCCAGCAGCATCAAGAGTATCACCGGGGAGCTGTTTTTT,CASSIKSITGELFF
-,TRBJ2-7,-,TRBV20-1,TGCTGTGCTTCTGTTTTGGAGGGCGACTCCTACGAGCAGTACTTC,CCASVLEGDSYEQYF
-,TRBJ2-4,-,TRBV5-4,TGTACCAGCAGCTCGGGTCCTACCAACATTCAGTACTTC,CTSSSGPTNIQYF
-,TRBJ2-2,many,TRBV11-3,TGTGCCAGCAGCTTAGGCCCCCTGACCGGGGAGCTGTTTTTT,CASSLGPLTGELFF
-,TRBJ2-7,once,TRBV28,TGTGCCAGCAGTTTATCCCCCCAGGGCCCCTACTTC,CASSLSPQGPYF
-,TRBJ1-6,-,TRBV5-1,TGCGCCAGCCAGACGAACAGGGTGAATTCACCCCTCCACTTT,CASQTNRVNSPLHF
TRBD2,TRBJ2-7,many,TRBV2,TGTGCCAGCAGTCGTAGCGGGACTACCTACGAGCAGTACTTC,CASSRSGTTYEQYF
-,TRBJ1-1,once,TRBV7-9,TGTGCCAGCGGCTTAATGGGCACTGAAGCTTTCTTT,CASGLMGTEAFF
-,TRBJ2-1,once,TRBV5-6,TGTGCCAGCAGCTTAGGGTGTCTACCAACCTACAATGAGCAGTTCTTC,CASSLGCLPTYNEQFF
-,TRBJ2-3,once,TRBV16,TGTGCCAGCAGCCAACGCGAGGGCCGTAATACGCAGTATTTT,CASSQREGRNTQYF
-,TRBJ2-2,-,TRBV28,TGTGCCAGCAGCTTGCTTGGGAGGCGGACCGGGGAGCTGTCTTTT,CASSLLGRRTGELSF
TRBD2,TRBJ2-1,-,TRBV6-1,TGTGCTAGCGGTGCGCCCTGGACTAGCGGGACCAATGAGCAGTTCTTC,CASGAPWTSGTNEQFF
TRBD1,TRBJ1-2,many,TRBV6-5,TGTGCCAGCGCCCAGGGACAGGGGTGGGGCTACACCTTC,CASAQGQGWGYTF